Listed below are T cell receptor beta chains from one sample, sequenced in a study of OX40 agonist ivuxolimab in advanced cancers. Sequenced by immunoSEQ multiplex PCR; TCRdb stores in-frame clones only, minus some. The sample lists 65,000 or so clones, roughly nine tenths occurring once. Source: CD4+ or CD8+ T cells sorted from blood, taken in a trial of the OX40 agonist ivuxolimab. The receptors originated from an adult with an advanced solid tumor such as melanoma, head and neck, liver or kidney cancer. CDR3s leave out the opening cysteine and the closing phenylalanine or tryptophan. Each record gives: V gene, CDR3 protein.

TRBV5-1	ASSRDSQETQY
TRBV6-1	ASSVRGPQETQY
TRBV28	ASTRHEPNTEAF
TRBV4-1	ASSRTSGVQETQY
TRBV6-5	ASRPQGYSNQPQH
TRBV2	ASRPDRSYEQY
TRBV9	ASSVAPGGNGYT
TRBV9	ASSPYEGPDTQY
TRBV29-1	SVAQSSGANVLT
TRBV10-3	AIGLTSNEQF
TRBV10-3	AISGDSDSPLH
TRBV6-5	ASSLTGTSTDTQY
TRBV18	ASSPDRGGSGANVLT
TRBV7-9	ASSTRQGARNEQY
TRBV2	ASNRDSGEQY
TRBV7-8	ASSLGGIEQPQH
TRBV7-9	ASYPAGGNTIY
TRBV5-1	ASSLEDRGEKLF
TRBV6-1	ASTEQRGGIGELF
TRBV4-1	ASSQGPGQGAFEQY
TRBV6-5	ASSYSGRTNSPLH
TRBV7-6	ASNGGGGDTQY
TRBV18	ASSPGTDEAF
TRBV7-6	ASSLEGTGGYGYT
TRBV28	ASARGTRFQETQY
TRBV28	ASTPDGVFTGANVLT
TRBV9	ASSVGGTSSSYNEQF
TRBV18	ASSPSGDPGNTIY
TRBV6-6	ASAGAQKGYGYT
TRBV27	ASSFGGQGSYGYT
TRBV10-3	AISIDRAGEKLF
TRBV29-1	SVDRGRVHYGYT
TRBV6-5	ASNTGGEQF
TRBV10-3	AIGDSGANVLT
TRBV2	ASSFRDGRKLF
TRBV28	ASSFGQGNNQPQH